Below are 18 T cell receptor beta chains sequenced from a single sample in a study of molecular identifiers for immune sequencing clone quantification. From the PCR reads, TCRdb called clonotypes with MiXCR, one entry per CDR3 protein. The top ten clones hold around 0.9% of a sample with under 650,000 distinct CDR3 sequences, about 20% of them seen once. Sequencing was performed on naive CD8+ T cells from blood, with Jurkat cell RNA spiked in. Documented subset: FACS-sorted CD8+CD4-CCR7+CD45RA+ naive T cells. The receptors come from a human donor in good health. Some libraries in this study had Jurkat cell RNA spiked in.

A remark on this clonotype: This sequence may be a read error, since a much larger clone differs from it by one base. V usage is TRBV24-1 and J usage is TRBJ2-1, with D unresolved. This CDR3 has 12 amino acids. CDR1 and CDR2 from the germline V gene are KGHDR and SFDVKD. The CDR3 region has the DNA TGTGCCACCAGTGTTTTGGTCGATGAGCAGTTCTTC. Translating it yields CATSVLVDEQFF.

This clonotype was recorded a few times. The DNA for the CDR3 is TGCGCCAGCAGCTTGGTAAGCTCTAGCACAGATACGCAGTATTTT. This gives the protein CASSLVSSSTDTQYF. The chain employs TRBV5-1 and TRBJ2-3; no clear D. V lost 0 bases, J lost 0 bases, and 8 bases lay in between. Germline V gene data show CDR1 as SGHRS and CDR2 as YFSETQ. The CDR3 totals 15 residues.

In this sample, this clonotype turned up many times. The chain carries TRBV7-6 and TRBJ2-7, with D perhaps matching TRBD1 or TRBD2 (5 bases each). The germline V gene has CDR1 SGHVS and CDR2 FNYEAQ. This CDR3 contains 15 residues. The germline V and J ends were trimmed by 5 bases and 1 base, with 15 bases remaining between them. The CDR3 DNA is TGTGCCAGCAGCCACCGGGACGGAGGTTCCTACGAGCAGTACTTC. Protein: CASSHRDGGSYEQYF.

This clonotype was detected ten times or more. V and J are TRBV13 and TRBJ2-2; D is unclear. The CDR3 runs to 14 residues. V lost 5 bases, J lost 0 bases, and 7 bases lay in between. Per germline, CDR1 PRHDT and CDR2 FYEKMQ (reference sequence). CDR3 nucleotides: TGTGCCAGCAGCGCGAATACGAACACCGGGGAGCTGTTTTTT. Encoded protein: CASSANTNTGELFF. The variable domain in full, completed from reference TRBV13 and TRBJ2-2, reads AAGVIQSPRHLIKEKRETATLKCYPIPRHDTVYWYQQGPGQDPQFLISFYEKMQSDKGSIPDRFSAQQFSDYHSELNMSSLELGDSALYFCASSANTNTGELFFGEGSRLTVL.

Many counts were recorded for this clonotype. The chain combines TRBV4-1 with TRBJ1-5, with D possibly matching TRBD1 (5 bases). The V and J ends lost 1 base and 6 bases respectively, with 10 bases between them. Per the germline V gene, CDR1 is MGHRA and CDR2 is YSYEKL. This CDR3 spans 14 amino acids. This chain's CDR3 is CASSQGGVGQPQHF. As DNA, the CDR3 is TGCGCCAGCAGCCAAGGGGGCGTAGGTCAGCCCCAGCATTTT.

This clonotype was detected many times. J is TRBJ2-3 and V is TRBV14; 12 bases agree with TRBD2. With V trimmed by 0 bases and J by 2 bases, 3 bases remained unmatched. Germline V gives CDR1 SGHDN, CDR2 FVKESK. The CDR3 extends over 17 amino acids. CDR3 DNA: TGTGCCAGCAGCCAAGATTGGACTAGCGGGACCACAGATACGCAGTATTTT. It translates to CASSQDWTSGTTDTQYF.

A word on this clonotype: Being one base from a much bigger clone, this may be a read error. J is TRBJ2-7 and V is TRBV20-1; perhaps D is TRBD1 or TRBD2 (5 bases each). The CDR3 extends over 11 amino acids. The V gene's germline CDR1 is DFQATT and CDR2 SNEGSKA (reference sequence). CDR3 in DNA: TGCAGTGCCTTAGAGGGGTACGGGCAGTACTTC. This codes for CSALEGYGQYF.

This clonotype came up many times. This chain connects TRBV4-3 to TRBJ2-5, with D maybe TRBD2 (6 bases). The CDR3 has 14 amino acids. Germline lookup yields CDR1 LGHNA and CDR2 YSLEER. V was trimmed by 5 bases and J by 2 bases, leaving 12 bases between them. For the CDR3, the DNA is TGCGCCAGCAGCGCGGGGTCTAGACAAGAGACCCAGTACTTC. Translated: CASSAGSRQETQYF.

This clonotype was counted a few times. This sequence joins TRBV6-2 or TRBV6-3 and TRBJ1-5; TRBD1 might be the D (6 bases). CDR3 length equals 19 residues. Germline V gene sequence: CDR1 MNHEY, CDR2 SVGEGT. V shed 2 bases and J shed 6 bases, with 26 bases lying between them. CDR3 sequence: CASSYARGRSVRGSQPQHF. The CDR3 nucleotides read TGTGCCAGCAGTTACGCCAGGGGTCGTTCGGTCCGGGGCTCTCAGCCCCAGCATTTT.

V and J are TRBV16 and TRBJ2-3; weak D call: TRBD1 (5 bases). CDR3 length: 17 residues. The germline V gene has CDR1 KGHSY and CDR2 FQNENV. Trimming pared 4 bases from V and 1 base from J, leaving 18 bases between. The CDR3 region has the DNA TGTGCCAGCAGCCCGAAGCAACCAGGGTACCGCACAGATACGCAGTATTTT. Translation gives CASSPKQPGYRTDTQYF.

This clonotype occurred many times. The chain links TRBV7-9 to TRBJ2-1; 10 bases are shared with TRBD2. V lost 3 bases and J lost 6; bases outside the gene matches: 5. The CDR3 covers 15 residues. CDR1 and CDR2 from the germline V gene are SEHNR and FQNEAQ (reference sequence). The CDR3 DNA sequence: TGTGCCAGCAGCTTTTTAGCGGGGGGCCTCAATGAGCAGTTCTTC. This sequence encodes CASSFLAGGLNEQFF.

This clonotype showed up just a few times. The gene calls are TRBV4-3 and TRBJ2-7; D unresolved. Trimming took 0 bases from V and 4 from J, leaving 13 bases between them. Germline V gene sequence: CDR1 LGHNA, CDR2 YSLEER. The length of the CDR3 is 15 residues. In DNA, the CDR3 is TGCGCCAGCAGCCAAGATTTGACGGTATTTTACGAGCAGTACTTC. Translation gives CASSQDLTVFYEQYF.

This clonotype was seen repeatedly, ten times or more. The rearrangement joins TRBV20-1 to TRBJ2-2, with 9 nucleotides matching TRBD2. Germline-derived CDR1 and CDR2 are DFQATT and SNEGSKA (reference sequence). This CDR3 has 13 residues. Unmatched junction bases numbered 4, after V lost 6 bases and J lost 5 bases. The CDR3 DNA follows: TGCAGTGCGGCTAGCGGGATGACCGGGGAGCTGTTTTTT. This sequence encodes CSAASGMTGELFF.

This clonotype was detected many times. V is TRBV28 and J is TRBJ1-5, with D possibly being TRBD1 (5 bases). The better agreement between TRBJ2-3 and the DNA end casts doubt on the J call. Germline V gene data show CDR1 as MDHEN and CDR2 as SYDVKM. The CDR3 totals 13 residues. The CDR3 loop reads CASSPSPRAPQYF. CDR3 nucleotides: TGTGCCAGCAGCCCCAGCCCCAGGGCGCCCCAGTATTTT.

This clonotype appeared many times. The chain carries TRBV24-1 and TRBJ2-1; 8 bases are shared with TRBD2. Losses at the gene ends were 7 bases for V and 0 bases for J; bases not matched to a gene: 4. The CDR3 is 15 residues long. Germline V CDR1 and CDR2: KGHDR, SFDVKD. The CDR3 is CATRTSASSYNEQFF. The CDR3 nucleotides are TGTGCCACCAGGACTAGCGCGAGCTCCTACAATGAGCAGTTCTTC.

This clonotype was seen only a few times. The rearrangement links TRBV9 to TRBJ1-1; the match to TRBD1 covers 10 bases. The CDR3 covers 20 residues. In germline, CDR1 is SGDLS, CDR2 YYNGEE. With V trimmed by 7 bases and J by 5 bases, 26 bases remained unmatched. The CDR3 protein is CASEPQEGVISGQGRTEAFF. CDR3 DNA: TGTGCCAGCGAACCCCAGGAGGGAGTGATATCGGGACAGGGGAGAACTGAAGCTTTCTTT.

This clonotype appeared a few times. This chain connects TRBV6-2 or TRBV6-3 to TRBJ2-5; D is perhaps TRBD2 (7 bases). Germline V CDR1 and CDR2: MNHEY, SVGEGT. V was shortened by 6 bases and J by 1 base, with 18 bases between the two germline ends. The CDR3 is 16 residues long. This CDR3 reads CASRPMHRGAQETQYF. Here the CDR3 DNA reads TGTGCCAGCAGGCCAATGCACCGGGGGGCCCAAGAGACCCAGTACTTC.

V gene TRBV5-8 combines with J gene TRBJ1-4; D is ambiguous. The CDR3 length is 15 residues. Germline loops: CDR1 SGHTS, CDR2 YDEGEE. V was pared by 4 bases and J by 1 base, with 11 bases between. This CDR3 reads CASSPTAGTNEKLFF. CDR3 nucleotide sequence: TGTGCCAGCAGCCCTACGGCGGGAACTAATGAAAAACTGTTTTTT.